The source of this T cell receptor beta chain is a study of beta chain features in type 1 diabetes (dated by TCRdb to the late 2010s). Regarding the research as a whole: Mean age, gender distribution, total cell number and subset yield did not differ between patients and healthy donors. Regulatory and stem cell-like memory subsets were isolated from only 8 patients and about eight healthy donors, whereas naive and central memory subsets came from all 28 donors. A total of roughly 99,000,000 sorted cells were examined across all samples, and the number of cells per subset was strongly correlated with RNA yield. In the study, recently diagnosed type 1 diabetes patients and matched healthy donors were compared on the TCRB repertoires of their sorted circulating CD4+ T cell subsets.

This clone turned up a few times. There is no known antigen for this receptor. No base quality values were provided; no much bigger clone lies one nucleotide off. Each donor gave one peripheral blood draw, about 110 mL on average, collected into heparinised tubes. A BD FACSAria II and a panel including CD45RO, CCR7, CD25, CD127, CD95 and CD27 were used to sort naive, central memory, regulatory and stem cell-like memory CD4+ T cells. Purity was above 95% for every sorted population. PBMCs were isolated immediately by Lymphoprep density gradient centrifugation and stained directly without culture. Samples were stained and sorted in pairs, with one healthy donor and one patient per experiment, so that batch effects were minimized. Overall study results and their limits: At VDJ recombination sites, type 1 diabetes patients had fewer insertions and more deleted nucleotides, which implies abnormalities in thymic rearrangement. Only small numbers of individuals were included in the HLA sub-analyses, which left unresolved whether HLA type had any influence on TCRB rearrangement. Shorter templates might be favored by PCR, yet because patient and control samples were amplified and corrected together, any such skew would affect both groups equally. In all four CD4+ subsets, TCRB CDR3 length was moderately but significantly shorter in type 1 diabetes patients. Because cDNA was sequenced instead of genomic DNA, highly expressing activated cells could be over-represented, though the groups showed no difference in activation or CD3 levels. The naive, central memory and regulatory TCRB repertoires appeared to resemble one another more closely among patients than among healthy donors.

In the germline V gene, CDR1 corresponds to SGDLS and CDR2 to YYNGEE. V and J lose 6 bases and 1 base, and a span of 13 bases separates them. Counted from cysteine to phenylalanine, this CDR3 has 14 amino acids. Solely the CDR3 DNA is kept, with 42 bases framed from the first base. The entire isolated RNA was reverse transcribed using the High Capacity cDNA Reverse Transcription Kit, and thus expressed TCRB transcripts were sequenced. Deep immunoSEQ sequencing was applied to naive, central memory and regulatory T cell samples, giving an average of approximately 4 million total reads per sample. Sorted cells were lysed in RLT buffer, and RNA was extracted using DNase-treated RNeasy Micro or Mini kits according to cell number. To prevent cross-contamination, every cell subset was processed on its own, while patient and healthy donor samples were processed together. The immunoSEQ multiplex PCR was used to amplify TCRB sequences from cDNA, yielding 87-bp fragments that span the CDR3 region. Sequencing of the amplicons was done on the Illumina HiSeq platform. Per the authors' processing: PCR bias was corrected computationally using synthetic template baselines, and reads within Hamming distance 2 were collapsed, with unmergeable singletons discarded. Reads were aligned against IMGT to assign V, D and J genes, CDR3 length and insertions or deletions at six rearrangement sites. Within each subset, clonotype counts were normalized to the number of sorted cells before true diversity and Gini coefficients were calculated with the tcR R package. The overlap coefficient, calculated on TCRB nucleotide sequences, was used to measure repertoire sharing. What TCRdb holds here is the immuneACCESS table cut down to in-frame rearrangements. Part of the clones is not present; checked against another copy, under half of the missing clones reflect an unresolved V gene, and the others are unexplained. D and trimming come from the DNA, and the V and J calls and clone size come from that table. In this sample the table shows around 110,000 clones, less than 20% of which occur a single time. Roughly 2.5% of the sample rests with the top ten.

The sequenced material came from central memory CD4+ T cells from blood. The V gene is TRBV9 and the J gene is TRBJ1-1; TRBD1 is a possible D gene, resting on 6 matching bases. The source of this sequence is a man aged 25-40 years with type 1 diabetes. The CDR3: CASTQEGGNTEAFF. The bases are TGTGCCAGCACCCAAGAGGGGGGGAACACTGAAGCTTTCTTT.